This T cell receptor beta chain is from a study of control samples from healthy donors and cancer patients. CDR1 and CDR2 (germline): MDHEN, SYDVKM. V lost 10 bases and J lost 2, with 14 bases in between. CDR3 length: 13 residues. This table comes from immunoSEQ multiplex PCR, and its TCRdb copy is limited to in-frame clones, with some not included. This sample's clone table lists roughly 190,000 clones. The clonotype comes from a woman in her 30s in good health. The material sequenced was blood. The chain is built from TRBV28 and TRBJ1-1; weak D call: TRBD1 (6 bases). As DNA, the CDR3 is TGTGCCACCCGGCCGGGGGGCAACACTGAAGCTTTCTTT. Residues: CATRPGGNTEAFF. The variable domain in full, completed from reference TRBV28 and TRBJ1-1, reads DVKVTQSSRYLVKRTGEKVFLECVQDMDHENMFWYRQDPGLGLRLIYFSYDVKMKEKGDIPEGYSVSREKKERFSLILESASTNQTSMYLCATRPGGNTEAFFGQGTRLTVV.